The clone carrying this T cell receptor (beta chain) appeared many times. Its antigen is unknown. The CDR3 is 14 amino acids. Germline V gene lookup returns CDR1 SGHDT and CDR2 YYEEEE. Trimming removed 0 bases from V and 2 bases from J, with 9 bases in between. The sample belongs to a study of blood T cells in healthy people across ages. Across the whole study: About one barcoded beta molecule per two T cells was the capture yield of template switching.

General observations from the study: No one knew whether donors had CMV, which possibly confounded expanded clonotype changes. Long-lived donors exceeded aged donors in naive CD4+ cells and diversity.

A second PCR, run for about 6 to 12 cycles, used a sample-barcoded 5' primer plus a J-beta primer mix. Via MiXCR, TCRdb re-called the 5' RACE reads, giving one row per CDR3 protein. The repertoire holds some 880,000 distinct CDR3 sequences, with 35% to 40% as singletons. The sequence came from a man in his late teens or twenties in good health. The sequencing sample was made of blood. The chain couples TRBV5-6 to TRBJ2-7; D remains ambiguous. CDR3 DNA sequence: TGTGCCAGCAGCTTGGAGGGCTGGACCTACGAGCAGTACTTC. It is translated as CASSLEGWTYEQYF.